Shown below are 23 T cell receptor beta chains from a single sample sequenced in a study of Ad26.COV2.S vaccination and SARS-CoV-2 variants. This sample's treatment: roughly 20 received Ad26.COV2.S at low or high dose, single or two shots; several received placebo; per-sample allocation not given. Samples were taken on day 63 after the first vaccine or placebo injection. Produced via immunoSEQ multiplex PCR; TCRdb's table is partial and in-frame only. Of about 350,000 clones detected, approximately 90% appear once; the ten largest clones hold roughly 5%. Sequencing was performed on peripheral blood, taken in a trial of Ad26.COV2.S vaccine versus placebo. These receptors originate from a person between 18 and 60 years old who received the Ad26.COV2.S COVID-19 vaccine or a placebo.

The chain couples TRBV19 to TRBJ1-4, with 7 bases lining up with TRBD1. Per the germline V gene, CDR1 is LNHDA and CDR2 is SQIVND (reference sequence). This CDR3 has 15 residues. V gave up 5 bases and J gave up 6 bases; unmatched junction bases: 9. CDR3 in amino acids: CASSDPTGSDEKLFF. The CDR3 DNA reads TGTGCCAGTAGTGACCCGACAGGGTCGGATGAAAAACTGTTTTTT.

V gene TRBV5-1 combines with J gene TRBJ2-2, with 7 nucleotides matching TRBD2. The CDR3 runs 20 residues. The germline gives CDR1 SGHRS, CDR2 YFSETQ. V trimming: 1 base; J trimming: 6 bases; junction bases outside the gene matches: 21. CDR3 protein: CASSLRINVVAGEGAGELFF. The CDR3 region has the DNA TGCGCCAGCAGCTTGCGGATTAATGTCGTGGCGGGAGAAGGTGCCGGGGAGCTGTTTTTT.

The V gene is TRBV6-2 or TRBV6-3, the J gene TRBJ2-7; no reliable D call. V dropped 0 bases and J dropped 6 bases, with 15 bases sitting between them. Per the germline V gene, CDR1 is MNHEY and CDR2 is SVGEGT. The CDR3 is made up of 15 amino acids. CDR3 sequence (DNA): TGTGCCAGCAGTTACTCGACGGGTTTGGGCGGCGAGCAGTACTTC. Its translation: CASSYSTGLGGEQYF.

V and J are TRBV7-2 and TRBJ1-2; 8 bases align to TRBD1. This CDR3 region has 13 residues. Per germline, CDR1 SGHTA and CDR2 FQGNSA. V lost 6 bases, J lost 0 bases, and 0 bases stayed unmatched. CDR3: CASRQGANYGYTF. The DNA of the CDR3 is TGTGCCAGCAGACAGGGGGCTAACTATGGCTACACCTTC.

The rearrangement links TRBV7-8 to TRBJ1-5, with TRBD1 identical over 8 bases. The CDR3 runs to 15 residues. Unmatched junction bases numbered 6, after V lost 2 bases and J lost 6 bases. Germline CDR1 SGHVS, CDR2 FQNEAQ. The CDR3 DNA follows: TGTGCCAGCAGCTTAAATGGACAGGGCATTCAGCCCCAGCATTTT. Amino acid sequence: CASSLNGQGIQPQHF.

The chain employs TRBV28 and TRBJ2-5; 13 bases agree with TRBD2. The V gene's germline CDR1 is MDHEN and CDR2 SYDVKM. CDR3 size: 16 residues. J gave up 3 bases and V 6 bases, and 7 bases lay outside the gene matches. The DNA of the CDR3 is TGTGCCAGCAGCACCTGGACTAGCGGGGGCAAAGAGACCCAGTACTTC. Encoded protein: CASSTWTSGGKETQYF.

The chain uses TRBV19 and TRBJ1-6, with a possible D match to TRBD1 (5 bases). The V end was cut by 9 bases, the J end by 12 bases, with 18 bases between. Germline lookup yields CDR1 LNHDA and CDR2 SQIVND (reference sequence). CDR3 length: 13 residues. The CDR3 loop reads CASRGSRGEPLHF. In nucleotides, the CDR3 is TGTGCCAGCAGAGGGTCAAGGGGCGAACCCCTCCACTTT.

This clone was detected only once. CDR3 amino acids: CASGQESTYYGYTF. In DNA, the CDR3 is TGTGCCAGCGGGCAGGAATCCACCTATTATGGCTACACCTTC. This chain uses TRBV2 with TRBJ1-2; no reliable D call. This CDR3 contains 14 residues. V was cut by 8 bases and J by 5 bases, with 18 bases left in between. Germline loops: CDR1 SNHLY, CDR2 FYNNEI. The full variable domain, completed using reference TRBV2 and TRBJ1-2, is EPEVTQTPSHQVTQMGQEVILRCVPISNHLYFYWYRQILGQKVEFLVSFYNNEISEKSEIFDDQFSVERPDGSNFTLKIRSTKLEDSAMYFCASGQESTYYGYTFGSGTRLTVV.

The V gene is TRBV5-1, the J gene TRBJ2-2; D perhaps matches TRBD1 (6 bases). V lost 4 bases and J 3 bases, leaving 13 bases between the germline ends. Per the germline V gene, CDR1 is SGHRS and CDR2 is YFSETQ. The CDR3 totals 15 residues. In DNA form, the CDR3 reads TGCGCCAGCAGCCCCAACAGGGTGGACACCGGGGAGCTGTTTTTT. It yields the protein CASSPNRVDTGELFF.

The V gene is TRBV27, the J gene TRBJ2-6; 10 positions match TRBD1. This CDR3 has 19 amino acids. V lost 3 bases and J lost 5; bases outside the gene matches: 13. Germline V gene sequence: CDR1 MNHEY, CDR2 SMNVEV (reference sequence). Written as DNA, the CDR3 is TGTGCCAGCAGTTTGCGTACCGGGACAGGGGCTCGCTGGGCCAACGTCCTGACTTTC. Amino acid sequence: CASSLRTGTGARWANVLTF.

The CDR3 nucleotides are TGCAGTGCTATACGGGGGGCGCAGTATTTT. Protein: CSAIRGAQYF. The chain links TRBV20-1 to TRBJ2-3; 7 bases are shared with TRBD2. The V segment lost 4 bases and the J segment 10 bases; nucleotides outside the gene matches: 2. This CDR3 spans 10 amino acids. Per the germline V gene, CDR1 is DFQATT and CDR2 is SNEGSKA (reference sequence).

This clone appeared a single time. The V gene is TRBV6-5, the J gene TRBJ1-1; D unresolved. Germline CDR1 MNHEY, CDR2 SVGAGI. The germline V and J ends were trimmed by 6 bases and 1 base, with 12 bases remaining between them. The CDR3 loop spans 14 amino acids. The CDR3 DNA reads TGTGCCAGCAGGGGGAGGGCAGGGAACACTGAAGCTTTCTTT. Translating gives CASRGRAGNTEAFF.

Regarding this clone: Its ends do not fully match the called genes, so a read error is possible. Other DNA sequences in this specimen translate into the identical CDR3. V gene TRBV12-3 or TRBV12-4 combines with J gene TRBJ2-7; 8 bases map to TRBD2. This CDR3 contains 11 residues. This CDR3 reads CASSLAGEQYF. The CDR3 DNA follows: TGTGCCAGCAGTCTAGCGGGCGAGCAGTACTTC.

The chain uses TRBV9 and TRBJ2-1, with D possibly matching TRBD1 (5 bases). Germline V gene data show CDR1 as SGDLS and CDR2 as YYNGEE. V was cut by 3 bases and J by 4 bases, with 14 bases left in between. The length of the CDR3 is 15 residues. CDR3 DNA: TGTGCCAGCAGCGATCAGACAGCAGATTACAATGAGCAGTTCTTC. Amino acid sequence: CASSDQTADYNEQFF.

The V gene is TRBV5-1, the J gene TRBJ1-1; the match to TRBD1 covers 11 bases. The CDR3 length is 14 residues. Trimming took 4 bases from V and 4 from J; bases not matched to a gene: 3. Germline V CDR1 and CDR2: SGHRS, YFSETQ. The CDR3 DNA reads TGCGCCAGCAGCCCCGGACAGGGGGCCACTGAAGCTTTCTTT. As protein: CASSPGQGATEAFF.

The genes are TRBV10-1 and TRBJ2-4, with TRBD2 matching over 8 bases. The ends lost 0 bases at V and 8 bases at J; junction bases unmatched: 9. This CDR3 has 16 residues. Germline V lookup: CDR1 WNHNN, CDR2 SYGVQD (reference sequence). DNA for the CDR3: TGCGCCAGCAGTGAGTCGGTAGCGGGAAGTGGTGACATTCAGTACTTC. This codes for CASSESVAGSGDIQYF.

The chain couples TRBV28 to TRBJ2-2; 11 bases map to TRBD2. CDR3 size: 17 residues. Losses at the gene ends were 6 bases for V and 2 bases for J; bases not matched to a gene: 8. CDR1 and CDR2 from the germline V gene are MDHEN and SYDVKM. CDR3: CASRSGTSGSNTGELFF. The DNA of the CDR3 is TGTGCCAGCAGGAGCGGGACTAGCGGTTCAAACACCGGGGAGCTGTTTTTT.

The chain is built from TRBV19 and TRBJ2-2; D is possibly TRBD1 (5 bases). The CDR3 contains 17 residues. Trimming removed 1 base from V and 1 base from J, with 13 bases in between. In germline, CDR1 is LNHDA, CDR2 SQIVND (reference sequence). This chain's CDR3 is CASSIVGLGQNTGELFF. The CDR3 coding sequence is TGTGCCAGTAGTATAGTAGGTTTGGGGCAGAACACCGGGGAGCTGTTTTTT. Full variable domain (outside the CDR3, taken from reference TRBV19 and TRBJ2-2): DGGITQSPKYLFRKEGQNVTLSCEQNLNHDAMYWYRQDPGQGLRLIYYSQIVNDFQKGDIAEGYSVSREKKESFPLTVTSAQKNPTAFYLCASSIVGLGQNTGELFFGEGSRLTVL.

The J gene is TRBJ2-1, the V gene TRBV5-4; 11 bases map to TRBD2. The V and J ends lost 7 bases and 7 bases, in that order; junction bases with no gene match: 7. Germline lookup yields CDR1 SGHNT and CDR2 YYREEE (reference sequence). CDR3 size: 14 residues. In DNA, the CDR3 is TGTGCCAGCGAGATAGCGGGGGGGCCAAATGAGCAGTTCTTC. Its translation is CASEIAGGPNEQFF.

The rearrangement joins TRBV28 to TRBJ2-3; TRBD1 matches 7 bases. The CDR3 is 14 residues long. Germline CDR1 reads MDHEN; CDR2 reads SYDVKM. V gave up 4 bases and J gave up 4 bases; unmatched junction bases: 5. The DNA for the CDR3 is TGTGCCAGCAGTTCACAGGGGTGGGCAGATACGCAGTATTTT. Amino acids: CASSSQGWADTQYF.

The chain recombines TRBV5-1 with TRBJ2-3, with TRBD2 matching 11 bases. Trimming at V came to 4 bases and at J to 7 bases, leaving 11 bases not matched to a gene. The CDR3 has 16 amino acids. Germline CDR1 SGHRS, CDR2 YFSETQ. CDR3 bases: TGCGCCAGCAGCCGGCTACTAGCGGGAGCAGGGAATACGCAGTATTTT. Its translation: CASSRLLAGAGNTQYF.

This clone was recorded only once. This rearrangement joins TRBV9 to TRBJ2-6, with TRBD2 matching over 7 bases. Germline V gives CDR1 SGDLS, CDR2 YYNGEE. V shed 3 bases and J 11 bases; nucleotides not matched to a gene: 5. The CDR3 runs 13 residues. The CDR3 bases are TGTGCCAGCAGCGAGGGAGGGCTGGACGTCCTGACTTTC. Translating gives CASSEGGLDVLTF.

CDR3 bases: TGTGCCAGCAGCTTGACAGGCGAGCAGTACTTC. This gives the protein CASSLTGEQYF. The genes are TRBV11-2 and TRBJ2-7; D is perhaps TRBD1 (6 bases). This CDR3 contains 11 residues. Trimming left V 3 bases short and J 6 bases short, with 6 bases between. The germline V gene has CDR1 SGHAT and CDR2 FQNNGV.